This entry lists 30 T cell receptor beta chains sequenced from one sample in a study of technical replicates of blood from a few donors. Sequencing used immunoSEQ multiplex PCR; TCRdb keeps in-frame clones, though not all of them. Altogether 75,000 to 100,000 clones are present, 95% being singletons, with the ten largest covering around 0.26%. The sample comprised T cells isolated from PBMCs. The receptors come from a human donor in good health.

The chain links TRBV6-6 to TRBJ2-7, with D perhaps matching TRBD1 (6 bases). V gave up 7 bases and J gave up 6 bases, with 25 bases separating them. Germline loops: CDR1 MNHNY, CDR2 SVGAGI (reference sequence). This CDR3 comprises 16 residues. CDR3 protein: CASTPAGAALPREQYF. CDR3 bases: TGTGCCAGCACCCCCGCAGGGGCGGCGCTCCCTCGCGAGCAGTACTTC.

This clone was observed a handful of times. The rearrangement joins TRBV10-1 to TRBJ2-7; TRBD2 matches 10 bases. The junction had 3 bases not matched to a gene; V was cut back by 2 bases and J by 2 bases. The germline V gene encodes CDR1 WNHNN and CDR2 SYGVQD (reference sequence). CDR3 length: 15 amino acids. As DNA, the CDR3 is TGCGCCAGCAGTGAGGGACTAGCGGTTGCCTACGAGCAGTACTTC. Its protein product is CASSEGLAVAYEQYF.

In its sample, this clone was seen once. The chain couples TRBV27 to TRBJ2-1; 9 positions agree with TRBD1. The CDR3 length is 15 residues. The junction had 9 bases not matched to a gene; V was cut back by 5 bases and J by 7 bases. Per the germline V gene, CDR1 is MNHEY and CDR2 is SMNVEV (reference sequence). CDR3 DNA sequence: TGTGCCAGCAGTCCTGACGGGACAGGGTTTAATGAGCAGTTCTTC. It translates to CASSPDGTGFNEQFF.

The V call is TRBV10-1, the J call TRBJ2-5; 9 bases match TRBD2. Trimming took 2 bases from V and 3 from J; bases not matched to a gene: 7. Germline V CDR1 and CDR2: WNHNN, SYGVQD (reference sequence). The CDR3 contains 16 residues. The CDR3 spells CASSEKRGALKETQYF. The CDR3 DNA is TGCGCCAGCAGTGAGAAGCGGGGGGCGCTGAAAGAGACCCAGTACTTC.

V and J are TRBV2 and TRBJ1-1, with a possible D match to TRBD1 (6 bases). Trimming left V 4 bases short and J 10 bases short, with 10 bases between. The CDR3 covers 11 residues. CDR1 SNHLY and CDR2 FYNNEI come from the germline V gene. The CDR3, as DNA: TGTGCCAGCAGTGTGGGACAACGAGCTTTCTTT. As protein: CASSVGQRAFF.

J is TRBJ2-7 and V is TRBV14, with 8 bases fitting TRBD2. V dropped 1 base and J dropped 6; count of bases not matched to a gene: 8. Germline V gives CDR1 SGHDN, CDR2 FVKESK. There are 15 residues in the CDR3. The CDR3 bases are TGTGCCAGCAGCCAAGTTGGTGATAGCGGGGTCGAGCAGTACTTC. It specifies CASSQVGDSGVEQYF.

This clone has just one count. The chain links TRBV5-1 to TRBJ1-3; D uncertain. Trimming shortened V by 0 bases and J by 2 bases, and 6 bases separated the two germline ends. The germline V gene has CDR1 SGHRS and CDR2 YFSETQ. CDR3 length equals 14 residues. CDR3 protein: CASSLGETGNTIYF. CDR3 sequence (DNA): TGCGCCAGCAGCTTGGGGGAGACTGGAAACACCATATATTTT.

CDR3 loop: CASSFHDGGLSNEQFF. The DNA of the CDR3 is TGTGCCAGCAGTTTCCATGACGGGGGTCTCTCCAATGAGCAGTTCTTC. The V gene is TRBV6-5, the J gene TRBJ2-1, with a possible D match to TRBD2 (6 bases). There are 16 residues in the CDR3. V dropped 4 bases and J dropped 6 bases, with 19 bases sitting between them. Germline V gene lookup returns CDR1 MNHEY and CDR2 SVGAGI.

The gene calls are TRBV5-1 and TRBJ2-1; D remains unclear. The CDR3 contains 15 residues. CDR1 is SGHRS, CDR2 YFSETQ, per germline. V shed 0 bases and J shed 4 bases, with 11 bases lying between them. The CDR3 DNA sequence: TGCGCCAGCAGCTTGGCCCTAGGCGGTTACAATGAGCAGTTCTTC. Amino acid sequence: CASSLALGGYNEQFF.

The chain combines TRBV10-1 with TRBJ2-3; possibly TRBD2 for D (6 bases). CDR3 length: 15 residues. V shed 3 bases and J shed 0 bases, with 10 bases lying between them. Germline assignment: CDR1 WNHNN and CDR2 SYGVQD (reference sequence). The CDR3 sequence: CASSDSGVSTDTQYF. The CDR3 coding sequence is TGCGCCAGCAGTGATAGCGGAGTGAGCACAGATACGCAGTATTTT.

The V and J genes are TRBV7-7 and TRBJ1-2; D not resolved. Germline CDR1 SSHAT, CDR2 FNYEAQ (reference sequence). The CDR3 extends over 17 amino acids. V lost 3 bases, J lost 2 bases, and 19 bases lay in between. DNA for the CDR3: TGTGCCAGCAGCTTGCCAGGTATGAAATTTTTGAACTATGGCTACACCTTC. Protein product: CASSLPGMKFLNYGYTF.

The chain is built from TRBV5-1 and TRBJ1-2; D is possibly TRBD1 (6 bases). The CDR3 loop spans 12 amino acids. Trimming stripped 4 bases from V and 8 bases from J, with 12 bases between. Germline-derived CDR1 and CDR2 are SGHRS and YFSETQ. The CDR3 spells CASSTGLRGYTF. The CDR3 region has the DNA TGCGCCAGCAGCACAGGGCTGCGAGGCTACACCTTC.

This chain joins TRBV29-1 and TRBJ1-2, with no clear D. The V gene's germline CDR1 is SQVTM and CDR2 ANQGSEA. CDR3 length: 11 residues. Trimming cost V 2 bases and J 14 bases, with 15 bases left between them. The DNA of the CDR3 is TGCAGCGTTGAATTGGCTTTAGCGGTAACCTTC. Its protein is CSVELALAVTF.

The gene calls are TRBV11-2 and TRBJ2-7, with 8 bases identical to TRBD1. Germline assignment: CDR1 SGHAT and CDR2 FQNNGV. V was clipped by 5 bases and J by 7 bases; unmatched bases: 13. This CDR3 contains 15 residues. CDR3 nucleotides: TGTGCCAGCAGCGAAAACAGGGGGTCCAGGGGGGAGCAGTACTTC. Translation gives CASSENRGSRGEQYF.

DNA of the CDR3: TGTGCTAGTGGCCTTGGGGGCCTTTGGGAAAAACTGTTTTTT. It yields the protein CASGLGGLWEKLFF. The chain links TRBV12-5 to TRBJ1-4; maybe TRBD1 (6 bases). Germline V gene data show CDR1 as LGHNT and CDR2 as FRNRAP. The CDR3 runs to 14 residues. V shed 6 bases and J shed 8 bases, with 16 bases lying between them.

The chain uses TRBV9 and TRBJ1-2; 7 positions match TRBD1. CDR3 length: 15 residues. Germline V gene lookup returns CDR1 SGDLS and CDR2 YYNGEE. The junction had 5 bases not matched to a gene; V was cut back by 0 bases and J by 3 bases. In nucleotides, the CDR3 is TGTGCCAGCAGCGTAGCAGCAGGGGGTGACTATGGCTACACCTTC. Its protein is CASSVAAGGDYGYTF.

CDR3 residues: CASSDGTGGQETQYF. The DNA for the CDR3 is TGTGCCAGCAGTGACGGGACAGGGGGCCAAGAGACCCAGTACTTC. This chain links TRBV6-4 with TRBJ2-5; TRBD1 agrees at 11 bases. The CDR3 is made up of 15 amino acids. Looked up from germline, CDR1 is MRHNA and CDR2 is SNTAGT. The J segment lost 1 base and the V segment lost 2 bases, leaving 0 bases of the junction unmatched.

The chain carries TRBV7-6 and TRBJ2-1, with D perhaps TRBD1 (6 bases). The germline V and J ends were trimmed by 4 bases and 4 bases, with 20 bases remaining between them. The CDR3 runs to 17 residues. Germline V gene data show CDR1 as SGHVS and CDR2 as FNYEAQ. CDR3 residues: CASSSLSRQDLYNEQFF. The CDR3 nucleotides are TGTGCCAGCAGCTCACTTTCCCGACAGGATCTATACAATGAGCAGTTCTTC.

This sequence joins TRBV5-5 and TRBJ1-5; D is unresolved. This CDR3 has 16 residues. Germline CDR1 SGHKS, CDR2 YYEKEE (reference sequence). Deletions cut 0 bases from V and 2 bases from J, with 12 bases between. The CDR3 protein is CASSLASGYGNQPQHF. CDR3 nucleotide sequence: TGTGCCAGCAGCTTGGCATCGGGTTATGGCAATCAGCCCCAGCATTTT.

The chain links TRBV5-1 to TRBJ1-5; TRBD1 matches at 9 bases. CDR1 is SGHRS, CDR2 YFSETQ, per germline. The V segment lost 0 bases and the J segment 0 bases; nucleotides outside the gene matches: 10. This CDR3 is 19 amino acids long. The CDR3 reads CASSLVPRDRDFSNQPQHF. The DNA of the CDR3 is TGCGCCAGCAGCTTGGTTCCCCGGGACAGGGACTTTAGCAATCAGCCCCAGCATTTT.

This rearrangement joins TRBV18 to TRBJ2-7; 10 bases map to TRBD1. Trimming removed 5 bases from V and 6 bases from J; junction bases left unmatched: 4. CDR1 is KGHSH, CDR2 LQKENI, per germline. The CDR3 spans 13 residues. CDR3 loop: CASSSGQGTEQYF. In DNA, the CDR3 is TGTGCCAGCTCATCGGGACAGGGGACCGAGCAGTACTTC.

The gene calls are TRBV6-1 and TRBJ2-3; TRBD1 matches at 11 bases. Trimming at V came to 4 bases and at J to 3 bases, leaving 3 bases not matched to a gene. Looked up from germline, CDR1 is MNHNS and CDR2 is SASEGT. CDR3 size: 15 residues. The CDR3 nucleotides read TGTGCCAGCAGTGCTAGGGACAGGGGGACAGATACGCAGTATTTT. This codes for CASSARDRGTDTQYF.

This clone was observed a handful of times. The chain links TRBV19 to TRBJ2-7, with 10 positions matching TRBD2. Germline V gene lookup returns CDR1 LNHDA and CDR2 SQIVND (reference sequence). The CDR3 has 16 amino acids. J gave up 5 bases and V 5 bases, and 12 bases lay outside the gene matches. CDR3 DNA: TGTGCCAGTAGTCCCCCTCCTAGCGGGAGTTTCCACGAGCAGTACTTC. It specifies CASSPPPSGSFHEQYF.

The chain couples TRBV5-1 to TRBJ1-4, with TRBD1 identical over 9 bases. This CDR3 has 15 residues. V dropped 2 bases and J dropped 4; count of bases not matched to a gene: 3. Germline V gene sequence: CDR1 SGHRS, CDR2 YFSETQ. As DNA, the CDR3 is TGCGCCAGCAGCTTTCCGGGACAGGGTAATGAAAAACTGTTTTTT. Translated: CASSFPGQGNEKLFF.

The chain employs TRBV9 and TRBJ1-4; TRBD1 is a possible D gene (6 bases). V dropped 6 bases and J dropped 3 bases, with 12 bases sitting between them. CDR3 size: 14 residues. Germline V CDR1 and CDR2: SGDLS, YYNGEE. CDR3: CASTSTGANEKLFF. The CDR3 coding sequence is TGTGCCAGCACCTCGACAGGAGCTAATGAAAAACTGTTTTTT.

Comment on this clone: An end of the junction differs from the germline gene, which may be a read error. CDR3 residues: CASSLSGRNPGELFF. In nucleotides, the CDR3 is TGTGCCAGCAGCCTTAGCGGGAGGAACCCCGGGGAGCTGTTTTTT. The chain is built from TRBV9 and TRBJ2-2, with 10 bases aligning to TRBD2. The germline V gene encodes CDR1 SGDLS and CDR2 YYNGEE. The CDR3 is 15 amino acids.

The V and J genes are TRBV2 and TRBJ2-3; 11 nucleotides match TRBD2. Germline V gene sequence: CDR1 SNHLY, CDR2 FYNNEI. The V gene end was trimmed by 2 bases and the J gene end by 5 bases; junction bases not matched to a gene: 9. CDR3 length equals 17 residues. The chain's CDR3 is CASSEIPGTSGLDTQYF. CDR3 DNA sequence: TGTGCCAGCAGTGAAATCCCCGGGACTAGCGGTCTAGATACGCAGTATTTT.

The chain carries TRBV30 and TRBJ1-1; perhaps TRBD1 as D (6 bases). CDR3 length equals 15 residues. Trimming took off 1 base at V and 1 base at J, with 13 bases between the two ends. Germline V gene data show CDR1 as GTSNPN and CDR2 as SVGIG (reference sequence). CDR3 amino acids: CAWSGGKQGNTEAFF. The CDR3 region has the DNA TGTGCCTGGAGTGGGGGTAAACAGGGGAACACTGAAGCTTTCTTT.

The chain joins TRBV12-5 to TRBJ2-6; D unclear. This CDR3 has 13 residues. The germline V gene has CDR1 LGHNT and CDR2 FRNRAP. V lost 7 bases and J lost 1, with 5 bases in between. CDR3 coding DNA: TGTGCTAGTGCCTTTTCTGGGGCCAACGTCCTGACTTTC. This sequence encodes CASAFSGANVLTF. The full variable domain, in which reference TRBV12-5 and TRBJ2-6 provide the parts outside the CDR3, is DARVTQTPRHKVTEMGQEVTMRCQPILGHNTVFWYRQTMMQGLELLAYFRNRAPLDDSGMPKDRFSAEMPDATLATLKIQPSEPRDSAVYFCASAFSGANVLTFGAGSRLTVL.

The rearrangement joins TRBV12-5 to TRBJ2-1; 11 nucleotides agree with TRBD1. CDR3 length equals 16 residues. Trimming at V came to 6 bases and at J to 4 bases, leaving 8 bases not matched to a gene. Germline values: CDR1 LGHNT, CDR2 FRNRAP. CDR3 loop: CASGPGTGGVYNEQFF. As DNA, the CDR3 is TGTGCTAGTGGGCCCGGGACAGGGGGGGTTTACAATGAGCAGTTCTTC.